The present entry profiles one TCR beta chain with its context. Its antigen is unknown. The data originate from a study of lymphopenia after photon versus proton radiotherapy. Trimming cost V 2 bases and J 0 bases, with 8 bases left between them. Germline-derived CDR1 and CDR2 are ENHRY and SYGVKD. The CDR3 is 15 residues long. Clones were sequenced by immunoSEQ multiplex PCR, and TCRdb holds only the in-frame ones, with some missing. The sample includes around 66,000 clones, 86% of them seen just once. Study-wide results and limits: Larger post-nadir TCR diversity loss correlated inversely with survival in deceased patients.

The receptor comes from a man aged 35 to 55 with gastric cancer. The sequencing here drew on peripheral blood, taken from a patient treated with photon-based radiotherapy. J is TRBJ1-5 and V is TRBV10-3; D is ambiguous. CDR3 sequence (DNA): TGTGCCATCAGTGAGACAGCTTATAGCAATCAGCCCCAGCATTTT. This encodes CAISETAYSNQPQHF.